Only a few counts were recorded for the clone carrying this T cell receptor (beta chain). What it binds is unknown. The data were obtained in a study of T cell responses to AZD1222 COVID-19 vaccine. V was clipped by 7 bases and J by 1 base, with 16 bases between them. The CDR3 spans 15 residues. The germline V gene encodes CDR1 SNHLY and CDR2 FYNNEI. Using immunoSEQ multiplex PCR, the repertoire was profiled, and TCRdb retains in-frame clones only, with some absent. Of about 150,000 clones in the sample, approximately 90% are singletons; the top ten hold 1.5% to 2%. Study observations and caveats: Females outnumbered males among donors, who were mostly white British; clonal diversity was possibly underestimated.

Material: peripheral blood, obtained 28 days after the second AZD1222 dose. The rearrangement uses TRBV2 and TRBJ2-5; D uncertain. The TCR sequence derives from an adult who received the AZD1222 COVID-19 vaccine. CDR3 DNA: TGTGCCAGCACCCTGGTTACAGTAAGCCAAGAGACCCAGTACTTC. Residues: CASTLVTVSQETQYF.